This TCR beta chain was identified during a study of shared clonotypes between healthy human individuals. The overall study: A couple of female and a few male donors aged 18 to 49 were enrolled.

V gave up 5 bases and J gave up 8 bases; unmatched junction bases: 5. Germline values: CDR1 MDHEN, CDR2 SYDVKM. The CDR3 length is 14 residues. Points from the study as a whole: Sampling included only blood; tissue repertoires likely differ.

Authors' analysis steps: Junction-only sequences produced by ImmunoSEQ had no quality scores, so filtering differed. Clones were read by immunoSEQ multiplex PCR, and TCRdb kept only the in-frame ones, dropping some. The V and J calls and clone size come from that table; D and trimming were worked out from the DNA. The table records about 480,000 clones, 60% to 80% of them present only once. This clone showed up just once. Antigen: not known. This receptor was taken from a woman aged 40 to 55 in good health. Some clones in this sample may be carry-over from other donors' samples. Sequencing was carried out using PBMCs. This sequence joins TRBV28 and TRBJ1-4; 10 bases fit TRBD1. In DNA, the CDR3 is TGTGCCAGCAGTAGTGGACAGGGGGGGGAAAAACTGTTTTTT. It codes for CASSSGQGGEKLFF. Together with reference TRBV28 and TRBJ1-4, the CDR3 gives the full variable domain: DVKVTQSSRYLVKRTGEKVFLECVQDMDHENMFWYRQDPGLGLRLIYFSYDVKMKEKGDIPEGYSVSREKKERFSLILESASTNQTSMYLCASSSGQGGEKLFFGSGTQLSVL.